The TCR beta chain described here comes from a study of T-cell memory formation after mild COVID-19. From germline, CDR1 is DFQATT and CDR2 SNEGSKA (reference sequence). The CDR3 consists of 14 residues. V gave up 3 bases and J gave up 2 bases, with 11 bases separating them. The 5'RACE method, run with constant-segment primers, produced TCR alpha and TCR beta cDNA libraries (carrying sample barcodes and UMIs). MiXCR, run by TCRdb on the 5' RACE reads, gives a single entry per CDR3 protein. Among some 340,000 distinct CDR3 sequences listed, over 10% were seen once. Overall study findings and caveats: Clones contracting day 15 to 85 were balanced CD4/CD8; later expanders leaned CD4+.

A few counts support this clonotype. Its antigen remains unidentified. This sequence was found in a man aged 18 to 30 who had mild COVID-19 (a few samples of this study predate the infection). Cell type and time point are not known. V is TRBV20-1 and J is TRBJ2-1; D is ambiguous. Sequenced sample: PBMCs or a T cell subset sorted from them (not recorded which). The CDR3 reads CSASVLGPYNEQFF. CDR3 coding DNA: TGCAGTGCTAGTGTGCTCGGCCCCTACAATGAGCAGTTCTTC.